This T cell receptor beta chain was sequenced for a study of cytomegalovirus exposure and HLA in healthy donors. Across the study: Earlier sequencing of approximately 180 million T cells yielded roughly 100 million unique TCR beta sequences. Study results and caveats: TCR beta chain V- and J-gene trimming was linked, in a later analysis, to a missense variant in DCLRE1C.

On this clone: Its antigen is still unknown.

60 Vbeta and 13 Jbeta primers were used in PCR. Produced via immunoSEQ multiplex PCR; TCRdb's table is partial and in-frame only. The sample comprises roughly 180,000 clones, roughly 80% of which are singletons, and 4.5% rests with the top ten. Germline V gene lookup returns CDR1 LNHDA and CDR2 SQIVND (reference sequence). This CDR3 region has 12 residues. V lost 11 bases, J lost 4 bases, and 7 bases stayed unmatched. The source of this sequence is a woman between 45 and 65 years old in good health and CMV-seropositive. Sequencing was done on a sample of PBMCs. J is TRBJ1-2 and V is TRBV19; TRBD1 matches 7 bases. CDR3 nucleotides: TGTGCCGTGACGACAGGGAGCTATGGCTACACCTTC. It encodes CAVTTGSYGYTF.